The sequence of this T cell receptor (beta chain) was determined in a study of cytomegalovirus exposure and HLA in healthy donors. The V end was cut by 6 bases, the J end by 0 bases, with 12 bases between. The CDR3 is 14 residues long. The germline V gene has CDR1 SGHRS and CDR2 YFSETQ. Vbeta (60) and Jbeta (13) primers were used in the PCR. Clones were sequenced by immunoSEQ multiplex PCR, and TCRdb holds only the in-frame ones, with some missing. The sample shows approximately 99,000 clones, 73% of them seen only once. This sequence was found in a man aged 35-49 years in good health and CMV-seronegative. The chain uses TRBV5-1 and TRBJ1-1, with D tentatively TRBD1 (6 bases). Sequencing used PBMCs. This CDR3 is CASTRDTMNTEAFF. CDR3 coding DNA: TGCGCCAGCACCCGGGACACCATGAACACTGAAGCTTTCTTT.